The present entry profiles one TCR beta chain with its context. The antigen is unknown. Its ends do not fully match the called genes, so a read error is possible. This entry is derived from a study of CD8 T cells in ankylosing spondylitis. Study-level results: Reactive arthritis synovial fluid and blood were previously reported to contain some motif variants. Blood of patients with ankylosing spondylitis appeared to be characterized by a TCR beta motif of seven or eight highly homologous variants.

TCRdb ran MiXCR on the 5' RACE reads and lists one entry per CDR3 protein. The repertoire holds 800,000 to 900,000 distinct CDR3 sequences, with over 9.5% as singletons. The CDR3 is made up of 14 amino acids. Germline V gene sequence: CDR1 SGHTA, CDR2 FQGTGA. This chain links TRBV7-3 with TRBJ1-1, with D hard to call. The receptor was isolated from a male donor with ankylosing spondylitis. Sequencing input: blood, either unsorted or a sorted T cell fraction (not recorded which). DNA of the CDR3: TGTTCCAGCAGCTTAACGTACAGGAACACTGAAGCTTTCTTT. Encoded protein: CSSSLTYRNTEAFF.